This T cell receptor beta chain came from a study of cytotoxic CD8 clonotypes in ibrutinib-treated CLL. Whole-study context: Median treatment time before response sampling was eleven to twelve months, range 6 to 36. On average, approximately 95,000 productive rearrangements and around 230,000 productive templates per sample.

Profiling relied on immunoSEQ multiplex PCR, and the TCRdb table lists in-frame clones only, not all of them. The table includes about 63,000 clones, roughly 71% detected once. This clone occurred a few times. Its specificity is not known. The CDR3 loop spans 12 amino acids. Germline loops: CDR1 LNHNV, CDR2 YYDKDF (reference sequence). V lost 1 base, J lost 8 bases, and 6 bases lay in between. Study observations and caveats: Pretreatment clonality was elevated relative to age-matched healthy donors and paralleled circulating CD8+ T-cell counts. Sampling time points were not equivalent between sustained-remission and progressing patients.

Material: PBMCs, obtained after 12 months of ibrutinib treatment. The chain combines TRBV15 with TRBJ2-1; D ambiguous. This TCR was sampled from a human donor with chronic lymphocytic leukemia. CDR3 nucleotides: TGTGCCACCAGCAGAGCTAGAGATGAGCAGTTCTTC. This translates into CATSRARDEQFF.